This T cell receptor beta chain was captured in a study of CXCR3-negative and CXCR3-positive naive CD8 T cells. Findings and limits, study-wide: Whereas memory cells differed, naive CXCR3-negative and CXCR3-positive cells shared similar TRBV-TRBJ usage. Each naive subset displayed comparably high diversity, whereas memory CD8+ cells displayed much lower diversity. Fresh PBMCs went into most assays, and CXCR3 expression partly declined after cryopreservation. The TRB CDR3s that CXCR3-positive naive cells carried were more hydrophobic than those of CXCR3-negative naive cells.

With regard to this clonotype: As yet, its antigen is unknown.

This CDR3 is 16 amino acids long. CDR1 and CDR2 from the germline V gene are KGHSH and LQKENI. Cells that were CD45RO-CCR7+CD27+CD95- constituted naive CD8+ T cells. 5' RACE that incorporated UMI labels was used to prepare the TRB cDNA libraries. TCRdb re-analyzed the 5' RACE reads; it lists each CDR3 protein once, without DNA. The sample holds about 130,000 distinct CDR3 sequences. This TCR was sampled from a human donor in good health. Some clones in this sample may be carry-over from other donors' samples. Sequencing used naive CXCR3+ CD8+ T cells from blood. Subset: CD45RO-CCR7+CD27+CD95- naive CD8+ T cells expressing CXCR3 (TNR3+). This chain connects TRBV18 to TRBJ2-1; TCRdb indicates TRBD2, and absent DNA this call remains unverified. This CDR3 reads CASSPPSSGGANEQFF.